This T cell receptor (beta chain) was obtained from a study of cytomegalovirus exposure and HLA in healthy donors. Findings and limits, study-wide: Donor immune exposure was known only as CMV serostatus.

Trimming at V came to 3 bases and at J to 4 bases, leaving 13 bases not matched to a gene. Germline CDR1 and CDR2: MGHRA and YSYEKL. This CDR3 contains 17 residues. Worth noting for this clone: Antigen unknown.

In the PCR, 60 Vbeta and 13 Jbeta primers were used. As processed by the authors: As a later analysis found, there were 70 million to 90 million unique TCR beta chains, of which some 9.9 million were shared. Data came from immunoSEQ multiplex PCR; TCRdb stores just in-frame clones and leaves some out. The V and J calls and clone size were taken over from that table, and D and trimming were inferred from the DNA. This sample has more than 150,000 clones, with around 83% found just once. J is TRBJ2-7 and V is TRBV4-1, with 9 bases identical to TRBD1. The clonotype comes from a girl aged 2 to 10 in good health and CMV-seropositive. The sequenced sample consisted of PBMCs. In DNA form, the CDR3 reads TGCGCCAGCAGCCAGGGACCGGACAGGGGAAATTTTTACGAGCAGTACTTC. Translated, it gives CASSQGPDRGNFYEQYF.